This TCR beta chain was observed in a study (dated by TCRdb to between 2015 and 2016). Looking at the study overall: The study tested whether tumor-infiltrating Tregs in breast cancer are recruited from blood Tregs or converted in situ from other CD4+ T cell subsets. Broad study findings and their caveats: The TCR gene usage of tumor memory CD4+ T cells clustered together with blood and lymph node memory CD4+ cells and with lymph node naive CD4+ cells. The greatest overlap of tumor-infiltrating Treg TCR alpha and beta sequences was observed with tumor naive CD4+ T cells, followed by blood naive CD4+ T cells. The validation in the larger cohort was limited to a single TCR beta V-J rearrangement instead of whole repertoires.

The CDR3 sequence holds 17 residues, the cysteine and phenylalanine included. Just CDR3 DNA is preserved here, 51 bases in frame from base 1. The Miltenyi Naive CD4+ T Cell Isolation kit was used to purify naive CD4+ T cells, and Tregs were depleted with CD25 microbeads. Tregs, naive and memory CD4+ T cells from tumor, blood and ipsilateral draining lymph nodes of five or six breast cancer patients underwent full-length TCR alpha and beta sequencing. Tumor tissue and lymph nodes obtained from ipsilateral axillary dissection were perfused with PBS, minced and then digested with collagenase I and hyaluronidase. FACS confirmed that the sorted cell populations were more than 90% pure. Worth noting for this clonotype: The clone's antigen remains unknown. The input lacks base qualities; no much larger clone sits a single base away.

Full-length TCR variable regions were amplified by 5' RACE PCR with constant-region reverse primers, followed by semi-nested PCR with Nested Universal Primer A. The ReliaPrep RNA Cell Miniprep System was used to extract total RNA, which was then reverse transcribed into 5'RACE-ready cDNA with the SMARTer RACE 5'/3' Kit. Multiplex adaptors were used to barcode full-length TCR alpha and beta libraries, and the barcoded libraries were sequenced on an Illumina MiSeq. In the paper's pipeline: Sequencing data were pooled across the five patients for each of nine subset-tissue groups and compared by unsupervised clustering of TCR gene usage. The Morisita-Horn index was used to calculate repertoire similarity, with shared sequences weighted according to their contribution to each repertoire. The public reads were run again by TCRdb, first through fastp at Q25 and then through MiXCR, and only productive beta chains were kept. Identical CDR3 protein sequences are pooled into one entry, listed with their most common genes and DNA. In this record, the V and J calls reflect TCRdb's handling and not the investigators' own analysis. This sample has tens of thousands of distinct CDR3 sequences in its table, and about 31% of those were observed once. The ten biggest clones cover 2% to 2.5% of the sample.

Specimen: tumor-infiltrating naive CD4+ T cells sorted from the breast tumor. The label giving this sample's cell subset or site can be read as: naive CD4+ T cells, CD4+CD45RA+CD25-. The TCR was taken from a female donor with breast cancer. The V and J genes are TRBV21-1 and TRBJ2-5; the table's D call, TRBD1, has no DNA check behind it. TRBV21-1 is designated a pseudogene. The sequence in DNA is TGTGCCAGCAGCAAAGAAGGTACAGGGACGTCCGGTGAGACCCAGTACTTC. This translates into CASSKEGTGTSGETQYF.